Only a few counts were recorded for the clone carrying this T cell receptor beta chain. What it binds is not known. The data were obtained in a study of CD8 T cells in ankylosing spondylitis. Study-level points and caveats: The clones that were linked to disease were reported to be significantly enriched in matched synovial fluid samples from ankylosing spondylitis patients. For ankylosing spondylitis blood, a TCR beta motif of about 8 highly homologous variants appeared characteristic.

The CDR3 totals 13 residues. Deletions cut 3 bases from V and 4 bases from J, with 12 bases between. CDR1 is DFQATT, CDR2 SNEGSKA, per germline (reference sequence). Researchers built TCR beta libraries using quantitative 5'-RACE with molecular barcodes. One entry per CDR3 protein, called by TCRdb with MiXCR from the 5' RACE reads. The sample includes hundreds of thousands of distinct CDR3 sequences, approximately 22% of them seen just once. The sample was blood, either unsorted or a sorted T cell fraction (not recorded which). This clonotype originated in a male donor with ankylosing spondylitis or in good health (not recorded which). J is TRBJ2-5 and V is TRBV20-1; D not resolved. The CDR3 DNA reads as TGCAGTGCTAGTCCGTATGGATCAGAGACCCAGTACTTC. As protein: CSASPYGSETQYF.